Here is one TCR beta chain with its context. Its cognate antigen has yet to be identified. Base quality data are lacking; no much larger clone is found one base away. CDR1 and CDR2 are drawn from the germline V gene: SGHVS, FNYEAQ. From the cysteine up to the phenylalanine, the CDR3 has a length of 13 residues. The CDR3 DNA has 39 bases and is translated from base 1. Relative to germline, V is 3 bases shorter and J is 5 bases shorter, with 8 bases between their ends. The data stem from a study of blood T cells in healthy people across ages (dated by TCRdb to between 2015 and 2016). For context, the study as a whole: In model experiments, roughly one uniquely barcoded TCR beta cDNA molecule per two T cells was captured by template switching. The study measured age-related changes in TCR beta repertoire diversity using deep sequencing normalized with unique cDNA molecular identifiers. The donors were split into four age groups: young (average around 15 years), middle-aged (about 40), aged (more than 60) and long-lived (roughly 80). To avoid experimental bias, donors of different ages were randomly spread across the sequencing lanes. For two donors (one aged 18 to 30 and one aged 80 or older), the study analyzed two additional independent replicas of 1 million unique cDNA reads from the same blood draw. What the authors observed across the whole study: Observed TCR beta diversity per million T cells fell roughly linearly with age, and a significant reduction was already apparent by age roughly 40. Estimates of total diversity from one million sequenced T cells were regarded as lower bounds and underestimates. The long-lived group showed more naive CD4+ T cells, fewer expanded clones and increased TCR diversity than the aged group, suggesting age selection. Because donor CMV infection status was unknown, age-related changes in expanded clonotypes were potentially confounded. Because profiling used bulk unsorted PBMCs, naive and antigen-experienced compartments could not be compared conclusively. There was a strong correlation between observed TCR beta diversity and the percentage of naive T cells measured by flow cytometry.

The roughly 39 donors, aged 6 to 90 years, were systemically healthy Caucasian individuals from Russia. Approximately 10 milliliters of peripheral blood were collected from each donor into EDTA-treated Vacutainer tubes. Ficoll-Paque density-gradient centrifugation was used to isolate PBMCs, with at least 6 million per sample. Total RNA, at least 5 micrograms per sample, was extracted from PBMCs with Trizol reagent. For every donor, an aliquot of PBMCs went through flow cytometry to measure the percentages of naive CD45RAhigh/CD27high T cells. Library preparation was by 5' RACE. A second 7 to 11 cycle PCR used a sample-barcoded 5' primer and a J-beta primer mix. A template-switch 5' adaptor carrying 12 random nucleotides introduced a unique molecular identifier onto each TCR beta cDNA molecule. Each sample yielded at least 2.5 million CDR3-containing paired-end reads. All of the RNA was converted into first-strand cDNA using the Mint cDNA synthesis kit, with a TRBC-specific oligonucleotide serving as the primer. All cDNA was treated with uracil-DNA glycosylase and then went through a first 18-cycle PCR with the universal primers M1SS and BC2_uni_R. The original methods were these. For normalization, 1 million high-quality reads, each with a distinct molecular identifier, were randomly selected from each sample. Reads with shared molecular identifiers were discarded instead of being binned into consensus sequences. MiTCR, with a Q25 quality threshold and the strictest error-elimination algorithm, was used for CDR3 identification, clonotype clustering and error correction. A nonparametric unseen species model with Euler transformation was used to estimate lower-bound total TCR beta diversity. Clones were called with MiXCR by TCRdb after fastp trimmed the public reads at Q25, and only in-frame beta chains were retained. A single entry per CDR3 protein holds the most common genes and DNA from its merged rows. TCRdb assigned the V and J calls; the authors' analysis was not used. This sample lists 1,800,000 or so distinct CDR3 sequences; about 39% were detected once. The ten largest clones add up to under 30% of the sample.

The rearranged segments are TRBV7-6 and TRBJ2-1; a weak D assignment points to TRBD2 (5 bases agree). This TCR came from a human donor in good health. Sample: blood. The DNA is TGTGCCAGCAGCTTCATAGCGAACAATGAGCAGTTCTTC. This translates into CASSFIANNEQFF.